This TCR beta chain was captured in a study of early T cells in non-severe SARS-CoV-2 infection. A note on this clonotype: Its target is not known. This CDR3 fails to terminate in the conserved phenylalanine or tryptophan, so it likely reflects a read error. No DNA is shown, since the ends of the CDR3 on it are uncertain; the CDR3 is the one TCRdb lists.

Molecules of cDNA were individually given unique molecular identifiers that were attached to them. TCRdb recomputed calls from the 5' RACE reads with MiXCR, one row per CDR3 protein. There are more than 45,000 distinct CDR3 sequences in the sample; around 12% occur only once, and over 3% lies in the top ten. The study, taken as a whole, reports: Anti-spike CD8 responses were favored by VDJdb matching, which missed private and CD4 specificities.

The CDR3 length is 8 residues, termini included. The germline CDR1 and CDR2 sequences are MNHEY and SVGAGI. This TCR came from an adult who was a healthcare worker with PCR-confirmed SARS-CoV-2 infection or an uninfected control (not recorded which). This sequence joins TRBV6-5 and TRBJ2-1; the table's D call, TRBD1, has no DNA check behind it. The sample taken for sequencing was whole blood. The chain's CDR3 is CASPWAAS.